What follows are 20 T cell receptor beta chains derived from one specimen sequenced in a study of blood T cell repertoires in COVID-19 (dated by TCRdb to the early 2020s). Library preparation was by the immunoSEQ multiplex PCR assay. In its TCRdb copy, this immuneACCESS table keeps in-frame sequences only and misses some clones. Where compared with another copy, unresolved V genes explain less than half of these, and the others have no known cause. The sample table holds about 310,000 clones, of which about 89% were seen once. The top ten clones comprise approximately 5.5% of the sample. Sequencing was done on a sample of PBMCs or T cells enriched from blood (not recorded which). These receptors came from a man aged 55 to 70 who had recovered from COVID-19.

J is TRBJ2-7 and V is TRBV7-3; 7 positions agree with TRBD2. The CDR3 is 14 amino acids. The germline gives CDR1 SGHTA, CDR2 FQGTGA. Trimming at V came to 1 base and at J to 6 bases, leaving 6 bases not matched to a gene. CDR3 residues: CASSLSPGGFEQYF. The DNA of the CDR3 is TGTGCCAGCAGCTTAAGCCCCGGGGGGTTCGAGCAGTACTTC.

The chain links TRBV14 to TRBJ2-3; D possibly corresponds to TRBD2 (7 bases). The germline V and J ends were trimmed by 0 bases and 4 bases, with 26 bases remaining between them. Germline CDR1 and CDR2: SGHDN and FVKESK. CDR3 length: 20 residues. The CDR3 sequence is CASSQDGSPSSGRGADTQYF. The CDR3, as DNA: TGTGCCAGCAGCCAAGATGGGTCTCCGTCTAGCGGTAGGGGGGCAGATACGCAGTATTTT.

This chain uses TRBV28 with TRBJ1-1, with D tentatively TRBD1 (6 bases). V lost 6 bases and J lost 7, with 24 bases in between. The germline V gene encodes CDR1 MDHEN and CDR2 SYDVKM. This CDR3 has 16 residues. The CDR3 DNA follows: TGTGCCAGCAGGATGTTTGGCAGGGGTTCTTGGGGTGAAGCTTTCTTT. Amino acid sequence: CASRMFGRGSWGEAFF.

The chain employs TRBV7-9 and TRBJ2-5; D possibly corresponds to TRBD1 (6 bases). There are 20 residues in the CDR3. V dropped 7 bases and J dropped 4 bases, with 34 bases sitting between them. Germline V CDR1 and CDR2: SEHNR, FQNEAQ (reference sequence). CDR3 DNA sequence: TGTGCCAGCACCGTAACCGGCGAAACAGGGTCCGGCTCAAGGGGAGAGACCCAGTACTTC. Amino acid sequence: CASTVTGETGSGSRGETQYF. Full variable domain (remainder filled in from reference TRBV7-9 and TRBJ2-5): DTGVSQNPRHKITKRGQNVTFRCDPISEHNRLYWYRQTLGQGPEFLTYFQNEAQLEKSRLLSDRFSAERPKGSFSTLEIQRTEQGDSAMYLCASTVTGETGSGSRGETQYFGPGTRLLVL.

Regarding this clone: In the same sample, other DNA sequences code for this CDR3. The chain couples TRBV18 to TRBJ1-1; weak D call: TRBD1 (5 bases). V lost 3 bases to trimming and J lost 1 base, with 9 bases between them. The germline CDR1 and CDR2 sequences are KGHSH and LQKENI. This CDR3 is 14 amino acids long. CDR3 nucleotides: TGTGCCAGCTCACCGCGACAGCAGAACACTGAAGCTTTCTTT. Amino acids: CASSPRQQNTEAFF.

DNA of the CDR3: TGTGCCAGCAGCCTTCGACTAGCGGGAGACAATACAGATACGCAGTATTTT. Translating it yields CASSLRLAGDNTDTQYF. The rearrangement links TRBV5-4 to TRBJ2-3; 12 bases are shared with TRBD2. Trimming took 4 bases from V and 3 from J; bases not matched to a gene: 9. CDR3 length equals 17 residues. The V gene's germline CDR1 is SGHNT and CDR2 YYREEE (reference sequence).

This clone was seen once. J is TRBJ2-5 and V is TRBV9; D is possibly TRBD2 (5 bases). Trimming took off 2 bases at V and 4 bases at J, with 24 bases between the two ends. The CDR3 is made up of 18 amino acids. CDR1 is SGDLS and CDR2 is YYNGEE in the germline V gene. The CDR3 sequence: CASSVPIAAIGVRETQYF. DNA for the CDR3: TGTGCCAGCAGCGTGCCTATAGCAGCTATCGGGGTGCGAGAGACCCAGTACTTC.

The count of this clone is one. This chain connects TRBV7-3 to TRBJ2-2; D ambiguous. The germline V gene encodes CDR1 SGHTA and CDR2 FQGTGA. V was clipped by 5 bases and J by 6 bases, with 10 bases between them. This CDR3 region has 13 residues. The CDR3 protein is CASSPLVPGELFF. CDR3 bases: TGTGCCAGCAGCCCTCTAGTACCCGGGGAGCTGTTTTTT.

This clone is a singleton in its sample. V gene TRBV7-2 combines with J gene TRBJ2-1; weak D call: TRBD2 (6 bases). The CDR3 totals 15 residues. The V gene lost 3 bases and the J gene lost 7 bases, with 16 bases spanning the gap. Germline V gene sequence: CDR1 SGHTA, CDR2 FQGNSA. The CDR3 nucleotides are TGTGCCAGCAGCTTCTTAGGCCCTAGCGCGAATGAGCAGTTCTTC. Translation: CASSFLGPSANEQFF.

The chain employs TRBV24-1 and TRBJ1-1, with TRBD1 identical over 7 bases. Germline V lookup: CDR1 KGHDR, CDR2 SFDVKD. This CDR3 region has 15 residues. V dropped 2 bases and J dropped 1; count of bases not matched to a gene: 3. The CDR3 loop is CATSDSGTENTEAFF. The CDR3 nucleotides are TGTGCCACCAGTGATTCCGGGACAGAGAACACTGAAGCTTTCTTT.

This clone was seen just once. The genes are TRBV5-1 and TRBJ1-1; D unclear. The CDR3 runs 13 residues. V was clipped by 5 bases and J by 2 bases, with 10 bases between them. Germline V gene sequence: CDR1 SGHRS, CDR2 YFSETQ. CDR3 in DNA: TGCGCCAGCAGAGATGCGCGAAACACTGAAGCTTTCTTT. Protein product: CASRDARNTEAFF.

The chain links TRBV7-3 to TRBJ2-5; TRBD2 matches 9 bases. Trimming took 9 bases from V and 0 from J; bases not matched to a gene: 8. The CDR3 loop spans 15 amino acids. CDR1 and CDR2 from the germline V gene are SGHTA and FQGTGA. CDR3 nucleotides: TGTGCCAGTGGGAGTGCGGGAGGGAACCAAGAGACCCAGTACTTC. Protein sequence: CASGSAGGNQETQYF.

This chain connects TRBV5-1 to TRBJ2-1, with 8 bases fitting TRBD2. The CDR3 extends over 20 amino acids. V gave up 0 bases and J gave up 5 bases; unmatched junction bases: 19. Germline CDR1 is SGHRS and CDR2 is YFSETQ. The CDR3 loop reads CASSLGRGAGGLGIHNEQFF. The CDR3 DNA follows: TGCGCCAGCAGCTTGGGGAGGGGTGCGGGAGGCCTGGGCATCCACAATGAGCAGTTCTTC.

This clone showed up just a few times. The chain has TRBV2 and TRBJ2-1; D might be TRBD2 (6 bases). The CDR3 loop spans 16 amino acids. Trimming removed 5 bases at V and 4 bases at J, with 18 bases between. Germline V gene lookup returns CDR1 SNHLY and CDR2 FYNNEI. The CDR3 loop is CASSWGLGGDYNEQFF. Here the CDR3 DNA reads TGTGCCAGCAGTTGGGGATTGGGGGGAGATTACAATGAGCAGTTCTTC.

In this sample, this clone turned up a few times. V and J are TRBV7-9 and TRBJ2-1, with D tentatively TRBD1 (6 bases). V lost 5 bases, J lost 5 bases, and 10 bases lay in between. The CDR3 contains 13 residues. Germline loops: CDR1 SEHNR, CDR2 FQNEAQ (reference sequence). CDR3 region: CASSLGQNNEQFF. CDR3 in DNA: TGTGCCAGCAGCCTCGGACAGAACAATGAGCAGTTCTTC.

The rearrangement uses TRBV5-1 and TRBJ2-1, with 7 bases identical to TRBD2. This CDR3 is 16 amino acids long. CDR1 is SGHRS and CDR2 is YFSETQ in the germline V gene. V lost 3 bases, J lost 0 bases, and 6 bases stayed unmatched. The CDR3 sequence: CASSSLLAASYNEQFF. The CDR3 bases are TGCGCCAGCAGCTCGCTGCTAGCGGCCTCCTACAATGAGCAGTTCTTC. Full variable domain (rest looked up from reference TRBV5-1 and TRBJ2-1): KAGVTQTPRYLIKTRGQQVTLSCSPISGHRSVSWYQQTPGQGLQFLFEYFSETQRNKGNFPGRFSGRQFSNSRSEMNVSTLELGDSALYLCASSSLLAASYNEQFFGPGTRLTVL.

The CDR3: CASSVVADRGNTIYF. The CDR3 coding sequence is TGTGCCAGCAGCGTAGTGGCGGACAGAGGAAACACCATATATTTT. This chain connects TRBV9 to TRBJ1-3; D might be TRBD1 (6 bases). Germline CDR1 reads SGDLS; CDR2 reads YYNGEE. Trimming removed 0 bases at V and 4 bases at J, with 11 bases between. The CDR3 runs to 15 residues.

J is TRBJ2-1 and V is TRBV7-3, with a possible D match to TRBD1 (6 bases). The V end lost 1 base, the J end lost 6 bases, and 7 bases lay between the germline ends. The CDR3 contains 13 residues. CDR1 is SGHTA and CDR2 is FQGTGA in the germline V gene. As DNA, the CDR3 is TGTGCCAGCAGCTTAAACAGGGTCAATGAGCAGTTCTTC. This gives the protein CASSLNRVNEQFF.

The gene calls are TRBV6-5 and TRBJ1-5; a weak D match, TRBD1 (5 bases). The V and J ends lost 7 bases and 4 bases respectively, with 14 bases between them. The CDR3 length is 14 residues. In germline, CDR1 is MNHEY, CDR2 SVGAGI. CDR3 region: CASTLRGGNQPQHF. DNA for the CDR3: TGTGCCAGCACTTTACGGGGGGGGAATCAGCCCCAGCATTTT.

This rearrangement joins TRBV19 to TRBJ2-5; 12 bases align to TRBD2. Germline CDR1 and CDR2: LNHDA and SQIVND (reference sequence). J gave up 9 bases and V 9 bases, and 11 bases lay outside the gene matches. The CDR3 runs to 14 residues. The CDR3 DNA follows: TGTGCCAGCACGACTAGCGGGGGCCTCGGCGCCCAGTACTTC. As protein: CASTTSGGLGAQYF.